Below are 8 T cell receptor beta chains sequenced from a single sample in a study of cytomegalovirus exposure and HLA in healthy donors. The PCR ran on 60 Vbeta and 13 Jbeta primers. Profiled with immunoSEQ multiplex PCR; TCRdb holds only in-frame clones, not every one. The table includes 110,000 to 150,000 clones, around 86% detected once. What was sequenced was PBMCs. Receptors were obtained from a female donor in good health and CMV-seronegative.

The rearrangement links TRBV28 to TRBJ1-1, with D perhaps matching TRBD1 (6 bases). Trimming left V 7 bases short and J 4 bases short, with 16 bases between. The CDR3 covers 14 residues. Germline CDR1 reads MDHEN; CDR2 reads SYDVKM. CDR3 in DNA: TGTGCCAGCACCCCCGGGGGGGCAGTCACTGAAGCTTTCTTT. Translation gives CASTPGGAVTEAFF.

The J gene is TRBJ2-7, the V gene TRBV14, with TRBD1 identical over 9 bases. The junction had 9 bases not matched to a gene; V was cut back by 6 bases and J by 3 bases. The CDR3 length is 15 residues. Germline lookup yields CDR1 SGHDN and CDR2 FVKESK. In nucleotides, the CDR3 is TGTGCCAGCAGTAGGGGCGGGACAGGGCTCTACGAGCAGTACTTC. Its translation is CASSRGGTGLYEQYF.

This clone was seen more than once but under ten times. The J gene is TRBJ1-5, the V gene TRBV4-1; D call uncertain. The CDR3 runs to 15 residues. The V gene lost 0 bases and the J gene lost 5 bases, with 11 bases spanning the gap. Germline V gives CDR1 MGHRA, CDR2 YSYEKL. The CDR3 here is CASSQDRTPDQPQHF. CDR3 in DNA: TGCGCCAGCAGCCAAGATCGAACACCAGATCAGCCCCAGCATTTT.

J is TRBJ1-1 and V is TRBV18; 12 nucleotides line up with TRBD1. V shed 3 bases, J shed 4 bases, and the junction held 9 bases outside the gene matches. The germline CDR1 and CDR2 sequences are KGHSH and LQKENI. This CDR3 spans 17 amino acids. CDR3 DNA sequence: TGTGCCAGCTCACCCATCGGGACAGGGGGCGCCGGCACTGAAGCTTTCTTT. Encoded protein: CASSPIGTGGAGTEAFF.

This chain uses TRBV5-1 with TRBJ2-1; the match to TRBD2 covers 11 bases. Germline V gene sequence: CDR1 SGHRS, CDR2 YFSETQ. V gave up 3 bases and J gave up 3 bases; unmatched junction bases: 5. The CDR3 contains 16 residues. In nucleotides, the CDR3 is TGCGCCAGCAGCTGGGGGACTAGCGGCATCTACAATGAGCAGTTCTTC. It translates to CASSWGTSGIYNEQFF.

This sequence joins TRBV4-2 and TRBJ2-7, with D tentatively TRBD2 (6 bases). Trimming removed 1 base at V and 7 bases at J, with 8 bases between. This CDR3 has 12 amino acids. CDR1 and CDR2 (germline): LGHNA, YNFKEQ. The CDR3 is CASSQGGEEQYF. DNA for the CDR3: TGTGCCAGCAGCCAAGGGGGGGAGGAGCAGTACTTC.

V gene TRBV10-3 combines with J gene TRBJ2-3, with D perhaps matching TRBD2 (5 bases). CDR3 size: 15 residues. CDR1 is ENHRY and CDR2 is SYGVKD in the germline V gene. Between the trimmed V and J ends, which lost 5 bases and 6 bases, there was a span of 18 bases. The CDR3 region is CAISLGGGLADTQYF. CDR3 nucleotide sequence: TGTGCCATCAGTCTAGGAGGCGGGCTGGCGGATACGCAGTATTTT.

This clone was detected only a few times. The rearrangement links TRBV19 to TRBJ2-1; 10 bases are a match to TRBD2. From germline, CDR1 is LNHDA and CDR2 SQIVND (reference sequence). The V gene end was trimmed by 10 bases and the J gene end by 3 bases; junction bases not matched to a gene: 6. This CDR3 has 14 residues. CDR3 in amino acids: CATRGLADYNEQFF. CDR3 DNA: TGTGCCACCCGAGGACTAGCGGACTACAATGAGCAGTTCTTC.